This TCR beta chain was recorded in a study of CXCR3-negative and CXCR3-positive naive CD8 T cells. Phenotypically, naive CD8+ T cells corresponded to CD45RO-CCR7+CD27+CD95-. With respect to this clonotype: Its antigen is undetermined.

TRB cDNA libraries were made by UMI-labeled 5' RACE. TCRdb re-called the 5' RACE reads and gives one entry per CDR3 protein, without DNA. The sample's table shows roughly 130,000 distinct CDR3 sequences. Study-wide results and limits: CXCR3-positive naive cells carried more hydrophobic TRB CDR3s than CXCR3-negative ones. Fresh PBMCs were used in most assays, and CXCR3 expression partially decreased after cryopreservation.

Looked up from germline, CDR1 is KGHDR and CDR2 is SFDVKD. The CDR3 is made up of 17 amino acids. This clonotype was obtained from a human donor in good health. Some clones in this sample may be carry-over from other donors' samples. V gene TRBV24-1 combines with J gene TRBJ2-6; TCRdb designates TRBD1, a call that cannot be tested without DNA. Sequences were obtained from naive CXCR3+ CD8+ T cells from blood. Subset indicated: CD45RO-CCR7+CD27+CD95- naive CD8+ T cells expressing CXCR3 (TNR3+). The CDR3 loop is CATSDWTANSGANVLTF.